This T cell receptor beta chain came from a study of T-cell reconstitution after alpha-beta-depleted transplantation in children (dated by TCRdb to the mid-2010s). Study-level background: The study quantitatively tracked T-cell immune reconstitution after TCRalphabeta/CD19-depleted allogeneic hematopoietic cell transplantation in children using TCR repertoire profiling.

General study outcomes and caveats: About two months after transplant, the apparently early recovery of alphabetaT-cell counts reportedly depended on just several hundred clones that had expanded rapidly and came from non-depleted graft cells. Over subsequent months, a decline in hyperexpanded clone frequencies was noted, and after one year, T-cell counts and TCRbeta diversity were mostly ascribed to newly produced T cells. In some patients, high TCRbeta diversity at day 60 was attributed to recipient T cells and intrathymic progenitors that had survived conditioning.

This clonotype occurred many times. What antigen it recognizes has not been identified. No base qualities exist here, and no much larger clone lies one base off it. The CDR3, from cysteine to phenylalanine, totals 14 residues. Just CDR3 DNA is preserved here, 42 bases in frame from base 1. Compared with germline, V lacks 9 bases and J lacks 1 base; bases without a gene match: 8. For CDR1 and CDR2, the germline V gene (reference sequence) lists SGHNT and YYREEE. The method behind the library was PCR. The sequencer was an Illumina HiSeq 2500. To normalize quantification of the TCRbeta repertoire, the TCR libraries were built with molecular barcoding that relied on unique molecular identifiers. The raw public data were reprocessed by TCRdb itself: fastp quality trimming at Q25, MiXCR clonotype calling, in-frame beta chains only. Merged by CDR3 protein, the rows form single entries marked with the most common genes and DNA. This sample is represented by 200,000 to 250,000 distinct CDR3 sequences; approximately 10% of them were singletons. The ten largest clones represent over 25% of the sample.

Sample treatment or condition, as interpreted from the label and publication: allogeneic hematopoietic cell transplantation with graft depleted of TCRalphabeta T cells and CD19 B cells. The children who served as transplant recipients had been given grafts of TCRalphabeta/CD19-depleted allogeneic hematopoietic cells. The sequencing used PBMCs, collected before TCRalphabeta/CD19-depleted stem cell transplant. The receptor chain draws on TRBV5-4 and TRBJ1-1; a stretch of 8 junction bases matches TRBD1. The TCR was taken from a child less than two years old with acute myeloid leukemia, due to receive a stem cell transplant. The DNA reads TGTGCCACTAACGGACAGGGTGGGAACACTGAAGCTTTCTTT. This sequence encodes CATNGQGGNTEAFF.